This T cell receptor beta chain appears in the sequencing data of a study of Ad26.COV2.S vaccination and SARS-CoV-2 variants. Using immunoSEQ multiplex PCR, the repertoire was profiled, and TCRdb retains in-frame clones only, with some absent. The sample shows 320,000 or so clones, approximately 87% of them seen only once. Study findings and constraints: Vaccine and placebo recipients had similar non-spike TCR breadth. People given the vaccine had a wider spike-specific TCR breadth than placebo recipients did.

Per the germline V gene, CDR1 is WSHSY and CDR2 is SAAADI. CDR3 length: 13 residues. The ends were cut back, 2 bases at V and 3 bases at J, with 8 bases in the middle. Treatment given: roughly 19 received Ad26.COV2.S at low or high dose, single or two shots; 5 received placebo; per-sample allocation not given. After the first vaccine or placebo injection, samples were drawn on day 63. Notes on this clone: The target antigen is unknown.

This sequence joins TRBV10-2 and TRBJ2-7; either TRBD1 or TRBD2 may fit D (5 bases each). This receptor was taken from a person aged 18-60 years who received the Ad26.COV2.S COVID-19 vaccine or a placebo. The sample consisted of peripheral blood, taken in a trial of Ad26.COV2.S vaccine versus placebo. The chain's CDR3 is CASSEGTDYEQYF. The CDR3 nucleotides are TGCGCCAGCAGTGAGGGGACGGACTACGAGCAGTACTTC.